This is a list of T cell receptor beta chains from one sample in a study of CD8 T cells in Susac syndrome. TCRdb recomputed calls from the immunoSEQ multiplex PCR reads with MiXCR, one row per CDR3 protein. This table holds about 280,000 distinct CDR3 sequences, roughly 84% found once. The sequenced sample was CD8+ T cells from PBMCs. All receptors derive from a human donor with multiple sclerosis. CDR3s include the opening cysteine and the closing phenylalanine or tryptophan. A D gene is named only where the DNA matches it firmly. A row's size may be missing; if present it is once, few, many or a size class.

TRBJ2-4	TRBV6-5	NA	few	CASSYVGGADIQYF	TGTGCCAGCAGTTACGTGGGGGGCGCCGACATTCAGTACTTC
TRBJ1-4	TRBV9	TRBD1	NA	CASSPPGGQGARKLFF	TGTGCCAGCAGCCCCCCCGGGGGACAGGGGGCTCGAAAACTGTTTTTT
TRBJ2-1	TRBV29-1	NA	NA	CSVDFPEQFF	TGCAGCGTTGATTTTCCAGAGCAGTTCTTC
TRBJ2-1	TRBV12-3/TRBV12-4	TRBD2	NA	CASSLPRTSAEDNEQFF	TGTGCCAGCAGTCTCCCCCGGACTAGCGCTGAAGACAATGAGCAGTTCTTC
TRBJ2-1	TRBV9	TRBD2	NA	CASSVGDSGRRNEQFF	TGTGCCAGCAGCGTAGGGGATAGCGGGAGGAGGAATGAGCAGTTCTTC
TRBJ2-7	TRBV25-1	NA	NA	CASDEGHEQYF	TGTGCCAGCGATGAGGGCCACGAGCAGTACTTC
TRBJ2-1	TRBV16	TRBD2	NA	CASSQPGLADNEQFF	TGTGCCAGCAGCCAACCGGGACTAGCGGATAATGAGCAGTTCTTC
TRBJ2-1	TRBV7-3	TRBD2	NA	CASSLMGLAGRNEQFF	TGTGCCAGCAGCTTAATGGGACTAGCGGGAAGGAATGAGCAGTTCTTC
TRBJ2-7	TRBV28	TRBD1	NA	CASSVKDRGSYEQYF	TGTGCCAGCAGTGTTAAGGACAGGGGATCCTACGAGCAGTACTTC
TRBJ2-2	TRBV7-3	TRBD2	NA	CASSFGLGRGLFF	TGTGCCAGCAGCTTCGGACTAGGGAGGGGGCTGTTTTTT
TRBJ1-1	TRBV9	TRBD1	NA	CASSTRQGEAFF	TGTGCCAGCAGCACTAGACAGGGAGAAGCTTTCTTT
TRBJ2-1	TRBV7-6	NA	NA	CASSLGEGNEQFF	TGTGCCAGCAGCTTAGGTGAGGGAAATGAGCAGTTCTTC
TRBJ2-2	TRBV30	NA	NA	CAWSPTGELFF	TGTGCCTGGAGTCCAACCGGGGAGCTGTTTTTT
TRBJ1-2	TRBV5-4	TRBD1	NA	CASTMTGDGYTF	TGTGCCAGCACCATGACAGGGGATGGCTACACCTTC
TRBJ2-7	TRBV27	TRBD1	once	CASSFRTGGNEQYF	TGTGCCAGCAGTTTCAGGACAGGGGGGAACGAGCAGTACTTC
TRBJ1-2	TRBV19	TRBD1	NA	CASSASAGGYYGYTF	TGTGCCAGTAGTGCGTCGGCAGGGGGCTACTATGGCTACACCTTC
TRBJ2-1	TRBV7-9	TRBD2	NA	CASSSGLAGGTTYNEQFF	TGTGCCAGCAGCTCGGGACTAGCGGGAGGAACTACCTACAATGAGCAGTTCTTC
TRBJ2-7	TRBV9	NA	few	CASSGRDNTYEQYF	TGTGCCAGCAGCGGCCGGGACAACACCTACGAGCAGTACTTC
TRBJ2-2	TRBV6-4	NA	NA	CASSEARQGQSTGELFF	TGTGCCAGCAGTGAGGCTAGGCAGGGGCAAAGTACCGGGGAGCTGTTTTTT
TRBJ2-1	TRBV10-3	TRBD2	NA	CAIEGEGGNEQFF	TGTGCCATCGAAGGGGAGGGAGGCAATGAGCAGTTCTTC
TRBJ1-2	TRBV28	NA	NA	CASTPLGQGGGANYGYTF	TGTGCCAGCACCCCCTTGGGACAAGGGGGGGGAGCTAACTATGGCTACACCTTC
TRBJ2-7	TRBV5-1	TRBD1	NA	CASSETGTGNHEQYF	TGCGCCAGCAGCGAGACCGGGACAGGGAACCACGAGCAGTACTTC
TRBJ2-7	TRBV7-9	NA	NA	CASKAGYEQYF	TGTGCCAGCAAAGCGGGCTACGAGCAGTACTTC
TRBJ1-4	TRBV9	NA	NA	CASSVAGGASEKLFF	TGTGCCAGCAGCGTAGCGGGGGGCGCTTCGGAAAAACTGTTTTTT
TRBJ1-4	TRBV28	NA	NA	CASSSGVGKELFF	TGTGCCAGCAGCTCCGGGGTCGGGAAGGAACTGTTTTTT
TRBJ2-3	TRBV27	NA	NA	CASQAPYGDTQYF	TGTGCCAGCCAAGCGCCGTACGGAGATACGCAGTATTTT
TRBJ2-5	TRBV5-1	NA	NA	CASSGGLLGAQYF	TGCGCCAGCAGCGGGGGCCTCTTAGGAGCCCAGTACTTC
TRBJ2-1	TRBV6-1	TRBD2	NA	CASSPRGESGEGFEQFF	TGTGCCAGCAGCCCAAGAGGGGAAAGCGGGGAGGGCTTTGAGCAGTTCTTC
TRBJ2-7	TRBV2	TRBD2	NA	CASSRLASYEQYF	TGTGCCAGCAGCCGACTAGCAAGTTACGAGCAGTACTTC
TRBJ1-1	TRBV27	NA	NA	CASGRNTEAFF	TGTGCCAGCGGCAGAAACACTGAAGCTTTCTTT
TRBJ1-1	TRBV2	NA	once	CASWLRDGEDTEAFF	TGTGCCAGCTGGCTACGGGACGGCGAGGACACTGAAGCTTTCTTT
TRBJ2-1	TRBV7-9	TRBD2	NA	CAISLPLAGGPSYNEQFF	TGTGCCATCTCGCTTCCCCTAGCGGGAGGGCCATCCTACAATGAGCAGTTCTTC
TRBJ2-3	TRBV7-3	NA	NA	CASSGGEIPTDTQYF	TGTGCCAGCAGCGGAGGAGAAATACCCACAGATACGCAGTATTTT
TRBJ2-1	TRBV11-1	TRBD2	NA	CASSSRGGRQFF	TGTGCCAGCAGCTCGAGGGGCGGGAGACAGTTCTTC
TRBJ2-3	TRBV5-1	TRBD2	NA	CASSLSLAGRTDTQYF	TGCGCCAGCAGCTTATCTCTAGCGGGAAGAACAGATACGCAGTATTTT
TRBJ1-4	TRBV7-3	TRBD1	NA	CASSLGRGDEKLFF	TGTGCCAGCAGCTTAGGCAGGGGGGATGAAAAACTGTTTTTT
TRBJ1-2	TRBV9	NA	NA	CASSVGDTSIGYTF	TGTGCCAGCAGCGTAGGCGACACTTCGATCGGCTACACCTTC
TRBJ2-1	TRBV7-9	TRBD2	NA	CASSTGTSGNEQFF	TGTGCCAGCAGCACCGGGACTAGCGGCAATGAGCAGTTCTTC
TRBJ2-3	TRBV27	TRBD2	NA	CASSPSAGENTDTQYF	TGTGCCAGCAGTCCCTCGGCGGGAGAAAACACAGATACGCAGTATTTT
TRBJ2-3	TRBV27	NA	NA	CASSSTSRLGPDTQYF	TGTGCCAGCAGCTCTACTAGCAGGTTAGGCCCAGATACGCAGTATTTT
TRBJ1-5	TRBV28	NA	NA	CASRLEDSNQPQHF	TGTGCCAGCAGATTAGAGGATAGCAATCAGCCCCAGCATTTT
TRBJ1-1	TRBV7-9	TRBD1	NA	CASSYTGVGTEAFF	TGTGCCAGCAGTTATACAGGGGTTGGCACTGAAGCTTTCTTT
TRBJ1-1	TRBV13	NA	NA	CASSRGSPSMNTEAFF	TGTGCCAGCTCCAGGGGCAGCCCAAGCATGAACACTGAAGCTTTCTTT
TRBJ2-1	TRBV20-1	TRBD2	NA	CSARHPRRTSGRYNEQFF	TGCAGTGCTAGACACCCAAGACGGACTAGCGGGAGATACAATGAGCAGTTCTTC
TRBJ1-2	TRBV25-1	NA	NA	CASTTGLGDGYTF	TGTGCCAGCACTACAGGGTTGGGAGACGGCTACACCTTC
TRBJ2-1	TRBV20-1	NA	NA	CSARDHEQFF	TGCAGTGCTAGAGACCATGAGCAGTTCTTC
TRBJ2-7	TRBV6-5	TRBD2	NA	CASSYSVAGEDYEQYF	TGTGCCAGCAGTTACTCGGTAGCGGGAGAGGACTACGAGCAGTACTTC
TRBJ2-2	TRBV11-2	NA	NA	CASSSFDQFF	TGTGCCAGCAGCTCGTTTGATCAGTTTTTT
TRBJ2-7	TRBV29-1	TRBD1	NA	CSALARDRLYEQYF	TGCAGCGCCCTGGCCCGGGACAGACTCTACGAGCAGTACTTC
TRBJ2-7	TRBV28	NA	NA	CASNLGYEQYF	TGTGCCAGCAATTTGGGCTACGAGCAGTACTTC
TRBJ2-1	TRBV7-9	NA	NA	CASGSLGPINEQFF	TGTGCCAGCGGCTCACTGGGACCCATCAATGAGCAGTTCTTC
TRBJ2-3	TRBV5-4	NA	NA	CASSWGVTDTQYF	TGTGCCAGCAGCTGGGGAGTTACAGATACGCAGTATTTT
TRBJ2-1	TRBV7-2	TRBD2	NA	CASSFLAGAYEQFF	TGTGCCAGCAGTTTTCTAGCGGGAGCTTACGAGCAGTTCTTC
TRBJ2-6	TRBV7-9	TRBD2	NA	CASRPPTSGLSGANVLTF	TGTGCCAGCAGGCCTCCGACTAGCGGTCTCTCTGGGGCCAACGTCCTGACTTTC
TRBJ2-6	TRBV28	NA	NA	CASSPPAGTGANVLTF	TGTGCCAGCAGCCCACCCGCAGGGACTGGGGCCAACGTCCTGACTTTC
TRBJ1-2	TRBV27	NA	NA	CASSLFGRGLHGYTF	TGTGCCAGCAGTTTATTTGGCAGGGGCTTGCATGGCTACACCTTC
TRBJ2-7	TRBV7-9	NA	NA	CASSPWDTSYEQYF	TGTGCCAGCAGCCCCTGGGACACCTCCTACGAGCAGTACTTC
TRBJ2-7	TRBV7-6	NA	once	CASSPDVVGSSYEQYF	TGTGCCAGCAGCCCCGACGTTGTCGGTTCTTCATACGAGCAGTACTTC